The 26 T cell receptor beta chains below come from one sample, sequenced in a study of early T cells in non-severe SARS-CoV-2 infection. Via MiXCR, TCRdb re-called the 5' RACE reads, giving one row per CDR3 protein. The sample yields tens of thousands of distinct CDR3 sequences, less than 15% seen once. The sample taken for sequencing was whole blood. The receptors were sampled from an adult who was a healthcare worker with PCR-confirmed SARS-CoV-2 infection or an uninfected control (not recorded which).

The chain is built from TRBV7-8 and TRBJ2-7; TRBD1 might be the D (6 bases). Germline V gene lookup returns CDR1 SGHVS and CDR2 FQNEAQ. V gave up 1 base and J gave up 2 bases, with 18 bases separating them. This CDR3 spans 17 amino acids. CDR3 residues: CASSLGRPGTPTYEQYF. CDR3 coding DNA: TGTGCCAGCAGCTTAGGGCGTCCCGGGACACCCACCTACGAGCAGTACTTC.

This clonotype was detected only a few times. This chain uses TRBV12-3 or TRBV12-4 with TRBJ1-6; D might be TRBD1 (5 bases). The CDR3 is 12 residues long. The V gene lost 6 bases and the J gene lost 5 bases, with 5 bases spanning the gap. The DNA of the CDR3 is TGTGCCAGCAGGGGGGATAATTCACCCCTCCACTTT. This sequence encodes CASRGDNSPLHF.

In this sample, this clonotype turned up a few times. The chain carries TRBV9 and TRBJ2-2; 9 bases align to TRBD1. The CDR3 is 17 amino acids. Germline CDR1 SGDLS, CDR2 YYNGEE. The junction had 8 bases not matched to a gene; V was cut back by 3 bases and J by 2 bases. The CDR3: CASSAPTGQGNTGELFF. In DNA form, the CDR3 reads TGTGCCAGCAGCGCCCCAACGGGACAGGGTAACACCGGGGAGCTGTTTTTT.

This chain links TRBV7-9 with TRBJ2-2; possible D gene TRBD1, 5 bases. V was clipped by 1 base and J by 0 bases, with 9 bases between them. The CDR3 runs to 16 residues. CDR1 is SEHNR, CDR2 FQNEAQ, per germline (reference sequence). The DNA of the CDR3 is TGTGCCAGCAGCTTAGTTAGGGGCCCGAACACCGGGGAGCTGTTTTTT. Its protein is CASSLVRGPNTGELFF. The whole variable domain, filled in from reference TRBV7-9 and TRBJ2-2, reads DTGVSQNPRHKITKRGQNVTFRCDPISEHNRLYWYRQTLGQGPEFLTYFQNEAQLEKSRLLSDRFSAERPKGSFSTLEIQRTEQGDSAMYLCASSLVRGPNTGELFFGEGSRLTVL.

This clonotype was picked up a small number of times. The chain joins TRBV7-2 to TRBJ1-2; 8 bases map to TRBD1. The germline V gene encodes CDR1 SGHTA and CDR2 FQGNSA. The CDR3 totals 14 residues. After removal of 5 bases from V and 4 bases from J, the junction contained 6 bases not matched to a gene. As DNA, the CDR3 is TGTGCCAGCAGCCCGGACAGGGCCCGCTATGGCTACACCTTC. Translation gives CASSPDRARYGYTF.

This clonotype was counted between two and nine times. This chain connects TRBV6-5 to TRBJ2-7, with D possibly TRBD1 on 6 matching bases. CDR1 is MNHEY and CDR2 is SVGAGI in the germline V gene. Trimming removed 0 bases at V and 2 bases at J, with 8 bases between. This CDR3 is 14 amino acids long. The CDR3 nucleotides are TGTGCCAGCAGTTACTCCCGACAGGCCTACGAGCAGTACTTC. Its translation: CASSYSRQAYEQYF.

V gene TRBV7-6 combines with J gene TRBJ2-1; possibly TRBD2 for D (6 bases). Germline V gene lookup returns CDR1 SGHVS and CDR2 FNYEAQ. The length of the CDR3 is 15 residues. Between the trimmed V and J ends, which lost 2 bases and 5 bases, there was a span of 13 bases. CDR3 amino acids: CASSLSTSTHNEQFF. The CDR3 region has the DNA TGTGCCAGCAGCTTAAGCACTAGCACCCACAATGAGCAGTTCTTC. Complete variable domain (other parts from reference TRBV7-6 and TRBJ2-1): GAGVSQSPRYKVTKRGQDVALRCDPISGHVSLYWYRQALGQGPEFLTYFNYEAQQDKSGLPNDRFSAERPEGSISTLTIQRTEQRDSAMYRCASSLSTSTHNEQFFGPGTRLTVL.

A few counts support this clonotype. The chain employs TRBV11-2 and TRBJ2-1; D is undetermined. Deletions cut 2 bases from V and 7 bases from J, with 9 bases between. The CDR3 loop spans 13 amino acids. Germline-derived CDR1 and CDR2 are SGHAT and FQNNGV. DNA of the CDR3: TGTGCCAGCAGCTTAATACGCGCAAATGAGCAGTTCTTC. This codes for CASSLIRANEQFF.

This chain's CDR3 is CASSPSFAGGYEQYF. The CDR3 region has the DNA TGTGCCAGCAGCCCATCCTTCGCGGGGGGATACGAGCAGTACTTC. The chain has TRBV11-2 and TRBJ2-7; 8 bases are shared with TRBD2. Germline values: CDR1 SGHAT, CDR2 FQNNGV. The CDR3 spans 15 residues. V lost 5 bases to trimming and J lost 4 bases; unmatched junction nucleotides: 10. Full variable domain (remainder filled in from reference TRBV11-2 and TRBJ2-7): EAGVAQSPRYKIIEKRQSVAFWCNPISGHATLYWYQQILGQGPKLLIQFQNNGVVDDSQLPKDRFSAERLKGVDSTLKIQPAKLEDSAVYLCASSPSFAGGYEQYFGPGTRLTVT.

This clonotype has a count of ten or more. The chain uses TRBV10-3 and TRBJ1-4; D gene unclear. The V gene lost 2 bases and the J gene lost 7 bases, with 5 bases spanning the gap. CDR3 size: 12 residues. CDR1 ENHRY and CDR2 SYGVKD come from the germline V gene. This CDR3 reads CAISEGSEKLFF. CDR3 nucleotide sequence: TGTGCCATCAGTGAGGGCAGTGAAAAACTGTTTTTT.

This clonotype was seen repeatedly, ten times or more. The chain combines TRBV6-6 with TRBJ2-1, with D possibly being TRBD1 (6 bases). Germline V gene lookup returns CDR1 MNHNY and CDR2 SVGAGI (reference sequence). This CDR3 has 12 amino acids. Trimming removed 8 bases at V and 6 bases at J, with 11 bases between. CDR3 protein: CASQDRTNEQFF. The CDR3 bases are TGTGCCAGCCAAGACAGGACCAATGAGCAGTTCTTC.

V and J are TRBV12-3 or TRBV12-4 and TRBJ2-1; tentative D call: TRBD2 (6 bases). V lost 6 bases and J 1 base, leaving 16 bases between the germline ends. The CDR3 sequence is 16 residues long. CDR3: CASSPRGIGSYNEQFF. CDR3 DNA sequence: TGTGCCAGCAGCCCCCGGGGGATCGGGTCCTACAATGAGCAGTTCTTC.

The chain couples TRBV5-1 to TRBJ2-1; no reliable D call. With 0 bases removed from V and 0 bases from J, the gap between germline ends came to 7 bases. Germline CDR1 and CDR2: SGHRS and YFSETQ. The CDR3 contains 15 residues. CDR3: CASSLVLGSYNEQFF. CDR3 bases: TGCGCCAGCAGCTTGGTATTAGGCTCCTACAATGAGCAGTTCTTC.

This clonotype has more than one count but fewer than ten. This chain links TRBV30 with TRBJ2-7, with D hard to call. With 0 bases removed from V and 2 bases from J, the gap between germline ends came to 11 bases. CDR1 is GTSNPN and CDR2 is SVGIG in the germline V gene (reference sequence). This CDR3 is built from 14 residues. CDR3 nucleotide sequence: TGTGCCTGGAGTGTATGGCCAGGACCCTACGAGCAGTACTTC. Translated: CAWSVWPGPYEQYF.

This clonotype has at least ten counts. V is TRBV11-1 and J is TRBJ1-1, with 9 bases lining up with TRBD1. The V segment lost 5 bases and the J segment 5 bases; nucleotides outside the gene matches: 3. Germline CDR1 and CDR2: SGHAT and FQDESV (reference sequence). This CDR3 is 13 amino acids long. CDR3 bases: TGTGCCAGCAGCCCAGACAGGGGGACTGAAGCTTTCTTT. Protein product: CASSPDRGTEAFF. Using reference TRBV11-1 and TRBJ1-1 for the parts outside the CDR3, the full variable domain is EAEVAQSPRYKITEKSQAVAFWCDPISGHATLYWYRQILGQGPELLVQFQDESVVDDSQLPKDRFSAERLKGVDSTLKIQPAELGDSAMYLCASSPDRGTEAFFGQGTRLTVV.

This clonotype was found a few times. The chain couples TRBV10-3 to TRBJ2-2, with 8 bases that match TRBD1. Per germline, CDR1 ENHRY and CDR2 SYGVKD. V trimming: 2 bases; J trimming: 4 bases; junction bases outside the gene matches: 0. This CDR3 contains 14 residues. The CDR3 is CAISEDRGTGELFF. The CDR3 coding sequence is TGTGCCATCAGTGAGGACAGGGGCACCGGGGAGCTGTTTTTT.

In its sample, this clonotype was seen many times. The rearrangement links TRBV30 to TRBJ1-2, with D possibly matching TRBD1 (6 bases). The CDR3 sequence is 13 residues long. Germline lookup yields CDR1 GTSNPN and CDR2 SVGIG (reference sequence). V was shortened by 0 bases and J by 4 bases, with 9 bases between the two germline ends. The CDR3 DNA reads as TGTGCCTGGAGTGTAGGGGGGACCTATGGCTACACCTTC. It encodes CAWSVGGTYGYTF.

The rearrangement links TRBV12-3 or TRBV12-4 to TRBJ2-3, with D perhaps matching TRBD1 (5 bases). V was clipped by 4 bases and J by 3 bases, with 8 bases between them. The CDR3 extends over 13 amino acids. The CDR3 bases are TGTGCCAGCAGTTCAGGGAAAACAGATACGCAGTATTTT. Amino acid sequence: CASSSGKTDTQYF.

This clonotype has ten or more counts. In DNA form, the CDR3 reads TGTGCCAGCAGTTTAGCGTTAGGAGGGGGCCCAGGGGAGCAGTACTTC. It encodes CASSLALGGGPGEQYF. The V gene is TRBV12-3 or TRBV12-4, the J gene TRBJ2-7; D perhaps matches TRBD1 (7 bases). The CDR3 is 16 residues long. V gave up 0 bases and J gave up 7 bases, with 19 bases separating them.

The CDR3 loop reads CASSRGSASDTQYF. The CDR3 DNA reads as TGTGCCAGCAGCCGGGGATCCGCGTCAGATACGCAGTATTTT. The V gene is TRBV7-2, the J gene TRBJ2-3; maybe TRBD2 (5 bases). CDR1 is SGHTA, CDR2 FQGNSA, per germline. V lost 5 bases, J lost 4 bases, and 13 bases lay in between. The CDR3 spans 14 residues.

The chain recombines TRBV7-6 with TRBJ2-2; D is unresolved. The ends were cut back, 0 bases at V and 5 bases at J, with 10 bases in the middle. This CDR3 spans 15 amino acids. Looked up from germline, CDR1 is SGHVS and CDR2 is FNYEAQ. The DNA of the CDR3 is TGTGCCAGCAGCTTAGCGGGTGTCGGTACCGGGGAGCTGTTTTTT. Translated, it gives CASSLAGVGTGELFF.

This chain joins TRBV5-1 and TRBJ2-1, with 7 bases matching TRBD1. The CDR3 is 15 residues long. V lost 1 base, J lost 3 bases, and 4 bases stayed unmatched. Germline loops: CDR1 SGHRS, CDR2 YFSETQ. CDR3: CASSLRAGGYNEQFF. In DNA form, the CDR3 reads TGCGCCAGCAGCTTGCGGGCAGGGGGCTACAATGAGCAGTTCTTC.

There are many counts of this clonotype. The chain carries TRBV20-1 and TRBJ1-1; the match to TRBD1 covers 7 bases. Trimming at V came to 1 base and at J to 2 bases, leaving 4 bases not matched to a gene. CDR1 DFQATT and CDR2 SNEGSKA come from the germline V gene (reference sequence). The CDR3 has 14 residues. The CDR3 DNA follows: TGCAGTGCTAGAGTAACAGGGGTTAACACTGAAGCTTTCTTT. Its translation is CSARVTGVNTEAFF.

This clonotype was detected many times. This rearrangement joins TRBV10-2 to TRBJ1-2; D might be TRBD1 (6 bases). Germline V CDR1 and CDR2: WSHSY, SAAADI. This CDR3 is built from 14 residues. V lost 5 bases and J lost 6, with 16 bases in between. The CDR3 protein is CASSRKAGEDGYTF. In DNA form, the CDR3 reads TGCGCCAGCAGTAGGAAGGCAGGGGAGGATGGCTACACCTTC.

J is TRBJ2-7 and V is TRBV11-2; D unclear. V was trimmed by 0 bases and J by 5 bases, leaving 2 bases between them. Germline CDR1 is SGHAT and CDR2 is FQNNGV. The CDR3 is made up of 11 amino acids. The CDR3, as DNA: TGTGCCAGCAGCTTAGATAACGAGCAGTACTTC. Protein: CASSLDNEQYF.

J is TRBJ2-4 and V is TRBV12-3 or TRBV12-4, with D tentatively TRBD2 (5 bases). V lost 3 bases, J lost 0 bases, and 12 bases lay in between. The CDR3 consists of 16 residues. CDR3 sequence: CASSFLAGRAKNIQYF. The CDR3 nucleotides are TGTGCCAGCAGTTTCCTGGCGGGTCGAGCCAAAAACATTCAGTACTTC.